This T cell receptor beta chain comes out of a study of T cell responses to AZD1222 COVID-19 vaccine. Study-level results: Vaccine-associated CD4 TCRs ranged over spike, dominating at 160-218 and 743-854. Spike-specific TCR repertoires showed rising breadth and depth after two AZD1222 doses. Repertoire sampling happened only post peak T cell response.

This CDR3 region has 13 residues. V lost 6 bases, J lost 8 bases, and 4 bases stayed unmatched. Germline V gene sequence: CDR1 MNHEY, CDR2 SVGAGI. In the case of this clone: The antigen remains unidentified.

Sequencing used immunoSEQ multiplex PCR; TCRdb keeps in-frame clones, though not all of them. The sample includes around 160,000 clones, 90% to 95% of them seen just once. The receptor's source is an adult in good health. This material consisted of peripheral blood, taken on day 0 of AZD1222 vaccination. The chain recombines TRBV6-5 with TRBJ2-1; 10 positions agree with TRBD2. The CDR3 reads CASRTSGTDEQFF. CDR3 coding DNA: TGTGCCAGCAGAACTAGCGGGACCGATGAGCAGTTCTTC.